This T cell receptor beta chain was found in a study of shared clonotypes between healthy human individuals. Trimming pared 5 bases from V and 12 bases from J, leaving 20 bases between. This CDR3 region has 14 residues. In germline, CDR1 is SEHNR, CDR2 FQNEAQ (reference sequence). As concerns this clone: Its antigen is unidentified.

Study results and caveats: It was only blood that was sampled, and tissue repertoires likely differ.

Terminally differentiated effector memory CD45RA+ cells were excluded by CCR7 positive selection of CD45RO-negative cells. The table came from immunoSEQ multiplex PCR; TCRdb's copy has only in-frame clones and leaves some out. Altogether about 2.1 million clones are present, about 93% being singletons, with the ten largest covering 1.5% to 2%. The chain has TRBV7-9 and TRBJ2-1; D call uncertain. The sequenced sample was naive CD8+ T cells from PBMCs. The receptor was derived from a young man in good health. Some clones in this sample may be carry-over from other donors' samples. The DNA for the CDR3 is TGTGCCAGCAGCCCTAAGGACGGTAGTACTTCGCAGTTCTTC. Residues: CASSPKDGSTSQFF.